This is a list of T cell receptor beta chains from one sample in a study of blood T cell repertoires in COVID-19. Here immunoSEQ multiplex PCR was the method, and the copy in TCRdb shows in-frame clones only, minus some. The sample has approximately 300,000 clones; roughly 88% are singletons. Sample: peripheral blood. Every receptor here comes from a woman between 45 and 60 years old with active or convalescent COVID-19. CDR3s include the opening cysteine and the closing phenylalanine or tryptophan.

len: 15; j_gene: TRBJ2-2; v_gene: TRBV11-3; CDR3aa: CASSVGGLVTGELFF
len: 19; j_gene: TRBJ1-5; v_gene: TRBV23-1; CDR3aa: CAINGLTGTGDYSNQPQHF
len: 16; j_gene: TRBJ1-4; v_gene: TRBV3-1/TRBV3-2; CDR3aa: CASSPFRTGANEKLFF
len: 16; j_gene: TRBJ1-4; v_gene: TRBV6-6; CDR3aa: CASSYPQGKGNEKLFF
len: 12; j_gene: TRBJ1-1; v_gene: TRBV6-2/TRBV6-3; CDR3aa: CASSRDRSEAFF
len: 13; j_gene: TRBJ1-1; v_gene: TRBV9; CDR3aa: CASSVDRDTEAFF
len: 12; j_gene: TRBJ2-3; v_gene: TRBV12-5; CDR3aa: CASGSHSDTQYF
len: 14; j_gene: TRBJ2-5; v_gene: TRBV29-1; CDR3aa: CSVESPRGGETQYF
len: 13; j_gene: TRBJ1-1; v_gene: TRBV11-1; CDR3aa: CASSLPSGAEAFF
len: 13; j_gene: TRBJ2-3; v_gene: TRBV5-4; CDR3aa: CASSPGTTGTQYF
len: 17; j_gene: TRBJ2-1; v_gene: TRBV21-1; CDR3aa: CASSTAAGNNSYNEQFF
len: 14; j_gene: TRBJ1-3; v_gene: TRBV19; CDR3aa: CASSRTGVGNTIYF
len: 15; j_gene: TRBJ2-1; v_gene: TRBV5-4; CDR3aa: CASSHGGSSYNEQFF
len: 14; j_gene: TRBJ2-7; v_gene: TRBV15; CDR3aa: CATSSSDRAYEQYF
len: 13; j_gene: TRBJ1-4; v_gene: TRBV2; CDR3aa: CASSGQGSEKLFF
len: 15; j_gene: TRBJ2-7; v_gene: TRBV5-1; CDR3aa: CASSLGGGVSYEQYF
len: 15; j_gene: TRBJ2-7; v_gene: TRBV19; CDR3aa: CASRQTGTSALEQYF
len: 12; j_gene: TRBJ2-7; v_gene: TRBV15; CDR3aa: CATSRDLYEQYF
len: 12; j_gene: TRBJ2-7; v_gene: TRBV4-2; CDR3aa: CASSQVGYEQYF
len: 13; j_gene: TRBJ2-3; v_gene: TRBV14; CDR3aa: CASSHDSGVTQYF